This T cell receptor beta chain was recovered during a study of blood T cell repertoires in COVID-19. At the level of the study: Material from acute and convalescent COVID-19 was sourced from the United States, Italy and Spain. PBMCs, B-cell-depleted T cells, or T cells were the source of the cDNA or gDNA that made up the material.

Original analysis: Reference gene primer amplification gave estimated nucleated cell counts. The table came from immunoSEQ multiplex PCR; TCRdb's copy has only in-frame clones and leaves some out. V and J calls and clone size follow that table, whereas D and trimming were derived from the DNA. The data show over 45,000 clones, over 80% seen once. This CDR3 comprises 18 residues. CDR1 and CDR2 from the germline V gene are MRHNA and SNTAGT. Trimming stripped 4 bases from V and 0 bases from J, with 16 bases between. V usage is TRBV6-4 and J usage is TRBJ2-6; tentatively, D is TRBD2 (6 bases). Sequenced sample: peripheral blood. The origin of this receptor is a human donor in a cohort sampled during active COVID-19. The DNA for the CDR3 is TGTGCCAGCAGTGCTCACGGGGGAAGCGACTCTGGGGCCAACGTCCTGACTTTC. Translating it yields CASSAHGGSDSGANVLTF.